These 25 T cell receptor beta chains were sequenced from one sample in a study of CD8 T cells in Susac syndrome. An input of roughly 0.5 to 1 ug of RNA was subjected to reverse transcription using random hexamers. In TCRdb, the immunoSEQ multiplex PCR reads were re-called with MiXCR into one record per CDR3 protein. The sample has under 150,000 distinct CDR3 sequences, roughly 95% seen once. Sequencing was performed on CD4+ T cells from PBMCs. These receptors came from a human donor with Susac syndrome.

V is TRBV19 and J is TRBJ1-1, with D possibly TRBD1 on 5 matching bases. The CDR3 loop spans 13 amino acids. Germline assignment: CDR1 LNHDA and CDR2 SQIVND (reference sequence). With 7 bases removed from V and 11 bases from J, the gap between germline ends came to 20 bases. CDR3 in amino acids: CASTPSLGAAAFF. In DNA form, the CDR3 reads TGTGCCAGTACCCCCTCGCTTGGGGCTGCTGCTTTCTTT.

CDR3 region: CSAIYNEQFF. CDR3 bases: TGCAGTGCTATCTACAATGAGCAGTTCTTC. The chain combines TRBV20-1 with TRBJ2-1; no definite D call. Germline CDR1 and CDR2: DFQATT and SNEGSKA (reference sequence). The V end was cut by 4 bases, the J end by 3 bases, with 1 base between. CDR3 length: 10 amino acids.

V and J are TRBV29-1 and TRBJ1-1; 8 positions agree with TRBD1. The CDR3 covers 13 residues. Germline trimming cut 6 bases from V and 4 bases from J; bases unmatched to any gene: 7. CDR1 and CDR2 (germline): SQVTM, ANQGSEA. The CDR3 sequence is CSVQGVLITEAFF. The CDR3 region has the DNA TGCAGCGTACAGGGGGTATTAATCACTGAAGCTTTCTTT.

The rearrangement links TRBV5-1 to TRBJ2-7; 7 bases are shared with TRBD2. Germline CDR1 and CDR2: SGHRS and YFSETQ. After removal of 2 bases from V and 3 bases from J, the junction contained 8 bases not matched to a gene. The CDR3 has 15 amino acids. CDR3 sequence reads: CASSFLPGTNYEQYF. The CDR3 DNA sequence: TGCGCCAGCAGCTTCCTCCCCGGGACTAACTACGAGCAGTACTTC.

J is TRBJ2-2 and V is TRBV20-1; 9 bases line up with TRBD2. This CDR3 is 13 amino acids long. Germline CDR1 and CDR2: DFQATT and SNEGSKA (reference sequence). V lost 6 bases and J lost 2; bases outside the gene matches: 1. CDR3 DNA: TGCAGTGCGACTAGCGGTAACACCGGGGAGCTGTTTTTT. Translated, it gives CSATSGNTGELFF.

CDR3: CASSQVLSGGINEQFF. CDR3 nucleotide sequence: TGTGCCAGCAGCCAAGTACTGAGCGGGGGGATCAATGAGCAGTTCTTC. This chain joins TRBV3-1 and TRBJ2-1; TRBD2 agrees at 9 bases. CDR3 length equals 16 residues. V lost 1 base and J lost 6; bases outside the gene matches: 7. Germline V gives CDR1 LGHDT, CDR2 YNNKEL (reference sequence).

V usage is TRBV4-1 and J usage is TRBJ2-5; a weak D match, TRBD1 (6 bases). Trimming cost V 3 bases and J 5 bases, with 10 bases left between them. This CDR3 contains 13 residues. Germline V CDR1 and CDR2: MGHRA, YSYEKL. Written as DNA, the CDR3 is TGCGCCAGCAGCCACCAGGGGTCGGAGACCCAGTACTTC. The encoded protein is CASSHQGSETQYF.

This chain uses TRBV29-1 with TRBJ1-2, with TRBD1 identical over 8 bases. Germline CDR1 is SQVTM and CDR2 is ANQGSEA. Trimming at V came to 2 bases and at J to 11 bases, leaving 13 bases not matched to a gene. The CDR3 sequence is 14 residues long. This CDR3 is CSVEPWTGRSRYTF. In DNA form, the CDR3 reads TGCAGCGTTGAACCTTGGACAGGGAGATCCCGGTACACCTTC. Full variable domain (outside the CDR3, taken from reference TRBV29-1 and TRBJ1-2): SAVISQKPSRDICQRGTSLTIQCQVDSQVTMMFWYRQQPGQSLTLIATANQGSEATYESGFVIDKFPISRPNLTFSTLTVSNMSPEDSSIYLCSVEPWTGRSRYTFGSGTRLTVV.

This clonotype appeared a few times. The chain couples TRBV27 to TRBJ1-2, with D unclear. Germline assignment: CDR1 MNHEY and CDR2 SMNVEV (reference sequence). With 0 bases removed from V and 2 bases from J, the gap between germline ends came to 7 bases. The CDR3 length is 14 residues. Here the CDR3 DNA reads TGTGCCAGCAGTTTATCTGGGCAGAACTATGGCTACACCTTC. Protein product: CASSLSGQNYGYTF.

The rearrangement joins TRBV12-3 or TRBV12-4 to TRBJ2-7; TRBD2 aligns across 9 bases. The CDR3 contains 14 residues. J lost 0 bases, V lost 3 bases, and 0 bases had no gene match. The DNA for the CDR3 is TGTGCCAGCAGTTTTAGCGGGGGCTCCTACGAGCAGTACTTC. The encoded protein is CASSFSGGSYEQYF.

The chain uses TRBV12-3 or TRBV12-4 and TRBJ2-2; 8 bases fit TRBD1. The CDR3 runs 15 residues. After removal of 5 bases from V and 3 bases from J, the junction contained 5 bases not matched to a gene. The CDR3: CASSPDRGYTGELFF. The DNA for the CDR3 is TGTGCCAGCAGTCCAGACAGGGGTTACACCGGGGAGCTGTTTTTT.

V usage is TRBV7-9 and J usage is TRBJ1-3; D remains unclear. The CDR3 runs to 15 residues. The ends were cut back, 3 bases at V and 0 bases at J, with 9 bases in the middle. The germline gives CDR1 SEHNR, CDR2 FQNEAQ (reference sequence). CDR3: CASSLHTVSGNTIYF. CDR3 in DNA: TGTGCCAGCAGCTTGCATACAGTCTCTGGAAACACCATATATTTT.

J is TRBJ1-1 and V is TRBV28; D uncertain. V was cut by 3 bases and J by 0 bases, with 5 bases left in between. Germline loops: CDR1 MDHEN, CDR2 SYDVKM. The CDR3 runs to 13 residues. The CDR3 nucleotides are TGTGCCAGCAGTTTGTTCCTGAACACTGAAGCTTTCTTT. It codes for CASSLFLNTEAFF.

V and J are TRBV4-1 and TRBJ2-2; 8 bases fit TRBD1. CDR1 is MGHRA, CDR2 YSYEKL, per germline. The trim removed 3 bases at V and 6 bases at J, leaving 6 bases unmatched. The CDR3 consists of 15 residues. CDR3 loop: CASSHRGTGPGELFF. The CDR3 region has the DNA TGCGCCAGCAGCCATCGAGGGACAGGCCCCGGGGAGCTGTTTTTT.

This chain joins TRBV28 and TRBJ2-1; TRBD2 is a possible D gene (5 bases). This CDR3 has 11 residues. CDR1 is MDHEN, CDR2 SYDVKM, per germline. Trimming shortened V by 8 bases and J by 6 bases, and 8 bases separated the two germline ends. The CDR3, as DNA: TGTGCCAGCCCCCGGGGCAATGAGCAGTTCTTC. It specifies CASPRGNEQFF.

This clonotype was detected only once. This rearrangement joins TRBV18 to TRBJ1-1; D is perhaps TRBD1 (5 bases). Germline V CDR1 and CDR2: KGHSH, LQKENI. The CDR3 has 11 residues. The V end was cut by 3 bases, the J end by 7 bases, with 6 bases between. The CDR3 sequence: CASSPGGEAFF. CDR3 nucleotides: TGTGCCAGCTCACCGGGGGGTGAAGCTTTCTTT.

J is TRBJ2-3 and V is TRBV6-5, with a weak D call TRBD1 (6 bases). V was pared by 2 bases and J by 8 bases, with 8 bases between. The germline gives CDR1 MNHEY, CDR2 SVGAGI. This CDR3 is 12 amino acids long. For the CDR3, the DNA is TGTGCCAGCAGTTACGGGGGCAGTACGCAGTATTTT. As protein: CASSYGGSTQYF.

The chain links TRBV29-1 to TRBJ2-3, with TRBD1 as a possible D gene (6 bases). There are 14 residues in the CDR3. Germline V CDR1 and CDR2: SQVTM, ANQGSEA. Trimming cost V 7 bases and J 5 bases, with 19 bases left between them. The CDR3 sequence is CSALQGGVGDTQYF. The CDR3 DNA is TGCAGCGCGTTACAAGGGGGAGTAGGAGATACGCAGTATTTT.

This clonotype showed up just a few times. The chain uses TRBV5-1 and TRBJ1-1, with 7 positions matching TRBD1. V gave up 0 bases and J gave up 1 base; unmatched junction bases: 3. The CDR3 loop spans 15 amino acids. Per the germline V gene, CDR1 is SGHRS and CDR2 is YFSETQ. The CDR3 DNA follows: TGCGCCAGCAGCTTGGGACAGGGAACGAACACTGAAGCTTTCTTT. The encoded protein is CASSLGQGTNTEAFF.

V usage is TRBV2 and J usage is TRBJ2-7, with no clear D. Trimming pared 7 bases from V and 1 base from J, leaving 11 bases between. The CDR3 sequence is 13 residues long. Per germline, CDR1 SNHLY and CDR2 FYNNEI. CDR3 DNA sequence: TGTGCCAGCAATCCCTTCGGTTCCTACGAGCAGTACTTC. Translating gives CASNPFGSYEQYF.

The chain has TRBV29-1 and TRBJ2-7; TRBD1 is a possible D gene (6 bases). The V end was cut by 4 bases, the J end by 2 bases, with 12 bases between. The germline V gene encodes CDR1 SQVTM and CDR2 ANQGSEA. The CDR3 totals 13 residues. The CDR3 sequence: CSVGMGAPYEQYF. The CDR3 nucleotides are TGCAGCGTTGGAATGGGGGCCCCCTACGAGCAGTACTTC.

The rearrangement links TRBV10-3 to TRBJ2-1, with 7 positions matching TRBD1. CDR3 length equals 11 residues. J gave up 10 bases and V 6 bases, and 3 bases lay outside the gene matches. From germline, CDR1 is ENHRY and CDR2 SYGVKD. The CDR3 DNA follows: TGTGCCATCAGCCAGGACAGGGAGCAGTTCTTC. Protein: CAISQDREQFF.

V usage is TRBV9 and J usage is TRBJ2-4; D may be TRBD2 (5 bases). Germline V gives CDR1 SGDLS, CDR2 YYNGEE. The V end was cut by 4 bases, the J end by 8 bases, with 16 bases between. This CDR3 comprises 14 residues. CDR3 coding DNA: TGTGCCAGCAGCAACCGGGAAGGACGAGACATTCAGTACTTC. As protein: CASSNREGRDIQYF. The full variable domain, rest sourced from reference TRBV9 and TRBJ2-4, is DSGVTQTPKHLITATGQRVTLRCSPRSGDLSVYWYQQSLDQGLQFLIQYYNGEERAKGNILERFSAQQFPDLHSELNLSSLELGDSALYFCASSNREGRDIQYFGAGTRLSVL.

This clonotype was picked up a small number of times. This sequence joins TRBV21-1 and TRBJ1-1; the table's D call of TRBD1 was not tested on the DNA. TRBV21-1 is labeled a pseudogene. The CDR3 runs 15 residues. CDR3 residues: CASSKAPGGNTEAFF. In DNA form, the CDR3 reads TGTGCCAGCAGCAAAGCGCCAGGGGGAAACACTGAAGCTTTCTTT.

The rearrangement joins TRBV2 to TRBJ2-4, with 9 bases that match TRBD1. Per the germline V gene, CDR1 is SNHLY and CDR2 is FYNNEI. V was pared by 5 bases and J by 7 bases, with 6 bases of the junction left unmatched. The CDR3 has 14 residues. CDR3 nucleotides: TGTGCCAGCAGTAACTTTGACAGGGGGAACATTCAGTACTTC. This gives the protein CASSNFDRGNIQYF.